Below, 12 T cell receptor beta chains from the same sample are listed, as sequenced in a study of blood T cells in healthy people across ages. Primed by a sample-barcoded 5' primer and a J-beta primer mix, a second PCR proceeded for about 6 to 12 cycles. MiXCR, run by TCRdb on the 5' RACE reads, gives a single entry per CDR3 protein. The table shows under 2 million distinct CDR3 sequences, with around 36% occurring only once. Sequenced: blood. These TCRs come from a woman younger than 45 in good health.

V gene TRBV20-1 combines with J gene TRBJ2-3, with D maybe TRBD1 (5 bases). Germline CDR1 DFQATT, CDR2 SNEGSKA (reference sequence). Trimming pared 4 bases from V and 9 bases from J, leaving 11 bases between. The CDR3 has 11 residues. CDR3 sequence reads: CSANTGPTQYF. CDR3 sequence (DNA): TGCAGTGCTAACACAGGCCCGACGCAGTATTTT.

Only a few counts were recorded for this clonotype. V is TRBV13 and J is TRBJ1-6; D uncertain. Germline assignment: CDR1 PRHDT and CDR2 FYEKMQ (reference sequence). This CDR3 has 14 residues. The ends were cut back, 1 base at V and 8 bases at J, with 9 bases in the middle. In DNA form, the CDR3 reads TGTGCCAGCAGCTTAGAGCGGGCGGATTCACCCCTCCACTTT. This codes for CASSLERADSPLHF.

The chain recombines TRBV15 with TRBJ1-1; D perhaps matches TRBD1 (5 bases). V was shortened by 0 bases and J by 4 bases, with 12 bases between the two germline ends. Germline values: CDR1 LNHNV, CDR2 YYDKDF (reference sequence). The CDR3 runs 15 residues. In DNA, the CDR3 is TGTGCCACCAGCAGAGATCGAACCGGGGCCACTGAAGCTTTCTTT. The encoded protein is CATSRDRTGATEAFF.

Only a few counts were recorded for this clonotype. The V and J genes are TRBV11-2 and TRBJ2-3; D is unresolved. Germline CDR1 and CDR2: SGHAT and FQNNGV. The CDR3 runs 16 residues. V gave up 1 base and J gave up 2 bases, with 13 bases separating them. CDR3: CASSLGLGPSTDTQYF. The CDR3 nucleotides read TGTGCCAGCAGCTTAGGACTGGGCCCATCCACAGATACGCAGTATTTT.

V gene TRBV7-3 combines with J gene TRBJ2-3; D ambiguous. Germline-derived CDR1 and CDR2 are SGHTA and FQGTGA. Trimming removed 5 bases at V and 4 bases at J, with 13 bases between. The CDR3 is 14 residues long. The CDR3 here is CASSIAREADTQYF. The CDR3 nucleotides are TGTGCCAGCAGCATAGCTAGAGAAGCAGATACGCAGTATTTT.

This clonotype appeared a few times. The chain combines TRBV6-1 with TRBJ2-1; the D is unclear. The CDR3 covers 16 residues. Germline V gives CDR1 MNHNS, CDR2 SASEGT. V was pared by 4 bases and J by 3 bases, with 16 bases between. This CDR3 reads CASSAPVAGSYNEQFF. CDR3 DNA sequence: TGTGCCAGCAGTGCCCCGGTGGCCGGCAGCTACAATGAGCAGTTCTTC.

This clonotype was counted ten times or more. The gene calls are TRBV5-1 and TRBJ2-5, with a possible D match to TRBD2 (6 bases). Germline CDR1 and CDR2: SGHRS and YFSETQ. The CDR3 totals 15 residues. Trimming removed 4 bases at V and 2 bases at J, with 15 bases between. In nucleotides, the CDR3 is TGCGCCAGCAGCCCCCACGGGACTCCACAAGAGACCCAGTACTTC. It encodes CASSPHGTPQETQYF.

This clonotype was seen at least ten times. The chain couples TRBV20-1 to TRBJ2-7; D gene ambiguous. The V end lost 6 bases, the J end lost 0 bases, and 15 bases lay between the germline ends. This CDR3 has 14 residues. Germline assignment: CDR1 DFQATT and CDR2 SNEGSKA (reference sequence). The CDR3 loop reads CSARAYTHSYEQYF. CDR3 nucleotide sequence: TGCAGTGCACGAGCCTACACCCACTCCTACGAGCAGTACTTC.

Note on this clonotype: Its ends do not fully match the called genes, so a read error is possible. V and J are TRBV28 and TRBJ1-2; 8 bases line up with TRBD1. Germline loops: CDR1 MDHEN, CDR2 SYDVKM. This CDR3 has 17 residues. CDR3 loop: CASSGGGDKTGAHGCTF. The CDR3 bases are TGTGCCAGCAGTGGGGGCGGGGACAAGACAGGGGCTCATGGCTGCACCTTC.

This clonotype has a handful of counts. The rearrangement uses TRBV4-1 and TRBJ2-3; D remains ambiguous. The CDR3 runs to 14 residues. Deletions cut 2 bases from V and 1 base from J, with 7 bases between. Germline values: CDR1 MGHRA, CDR2 YSYEKL. The CDR3 loop is CASSQTPGTDTQYF. The CDR3 DNA is TGCGCCAGCAGCCAAACGCCCGGCACAGATACGCAGTATTTT.

This clonotype was found a few times. CDR3 DNA sequence: TGTGCCAGTAGTATAGTTTGGGGCAGGGCTGAAGCTTTCTTT. It specifies CASSIVWGRAEAFF. The chain links TRBV19 to TRBJ1-1; possibly TRBD1 for D (5 bases). Trimming cost V 1 base and J 6 bases, with 12 bases left between them. This CDR3 is 14 amino acids long. Germline assignment: CDR1 LNHDA and CDR2 SQIVND (reference sequence).

The chain joins TRBV12-3 or TRBV12-4 to TRBJ1-2; a possible D gene is TRBD1 (5 bases). V was trimmed by 8 bases and J by 8 bases, leaving 21 bases between them. The CDR3 extends over 14 amino acids. The CDR3 sequence: CASAGDGRRAGYTF. In DNA form, the CDR3 reads TGTGCCAGCGCTGGGGACGGCCGGAGGGCAGGCTACACCTTC.